These T cell receptor beta chains were read from a single sample in a study of glioma-infiltrating T cells. TCRdb recomputed calls from the multiplex PCR reads with MiXCR, one row per CDR3 protein. The table lists around 390,000 distinct CDR3 sequences, 35% to 45% of them singletons. Sequencing was carried out using glioma tissue, nonneoplastic brain tissue, or PBMCs (not recorded which). The source of these receptors is a human donor with low-grade glioma or glioblastoma, undergoing nonglioma brain surgery, or in good health (not recorded which). Each CDR3 is given with its conserved first and last residue. Each record gives: CDR3 length, V gene, CDR3 protein.

14	TRBV7-2	CASSLSQSNQPQHF
18	TRBV28	CASSLPFRGEDPYNEQFF
14	TRBV5-4	CASSLVSHTDTQYF
16	TRBV6-6	CASSYLAGGKRYEQYF
15	TRBV7-2	CASSPTGGSYNEQFF
12	TRBV30	CAWIQGGPEAFF
15	TRBV7-9	CASSLGVTGQETQYF
11	TRBV6-1	CASRQGTEAFF
18	TRBV6-5	CASSYGAGGSSSYNEQFF
14	TRBV4-2	CASSPNRDLRGYTF